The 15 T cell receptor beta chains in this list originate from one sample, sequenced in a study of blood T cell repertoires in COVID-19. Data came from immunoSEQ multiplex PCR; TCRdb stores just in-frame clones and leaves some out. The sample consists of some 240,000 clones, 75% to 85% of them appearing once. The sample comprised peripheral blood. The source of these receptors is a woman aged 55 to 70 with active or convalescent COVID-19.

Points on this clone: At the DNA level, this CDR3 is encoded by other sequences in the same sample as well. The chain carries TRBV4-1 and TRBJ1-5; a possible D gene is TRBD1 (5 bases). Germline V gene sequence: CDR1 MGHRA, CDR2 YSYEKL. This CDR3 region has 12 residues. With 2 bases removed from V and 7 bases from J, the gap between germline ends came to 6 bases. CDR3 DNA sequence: TGCGCCAGCAGCCAACAGGGACAGCCCCAGCATTTT. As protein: CASSQQGQPQHF.

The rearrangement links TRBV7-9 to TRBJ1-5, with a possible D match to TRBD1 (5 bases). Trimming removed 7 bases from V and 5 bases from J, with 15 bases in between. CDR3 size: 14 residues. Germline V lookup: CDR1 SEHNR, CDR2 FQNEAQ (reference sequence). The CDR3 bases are TGTGCCAGCACCGACGGAGGAGGGGATCAGCCCCAGCATTTT. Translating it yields CASTDGGGDQPQHF.

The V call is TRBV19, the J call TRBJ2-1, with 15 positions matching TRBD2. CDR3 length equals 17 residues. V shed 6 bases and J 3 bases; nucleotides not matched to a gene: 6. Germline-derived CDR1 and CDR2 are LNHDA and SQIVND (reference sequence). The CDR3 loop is CASSRTSGGDFYNEQFF. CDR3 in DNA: TGTGCCAGTAGCCGGACTAGCGGGGGGGATTTCTACAATGAGCAGTTCTTC.

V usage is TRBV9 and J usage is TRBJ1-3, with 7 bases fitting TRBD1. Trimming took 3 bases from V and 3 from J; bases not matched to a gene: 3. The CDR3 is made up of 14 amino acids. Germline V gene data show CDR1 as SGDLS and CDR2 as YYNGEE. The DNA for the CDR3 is TGTGCCAGCAGCGAGGGGGACAGTGGAAACACCATATATTTT. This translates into CASSEGDSGNTIYF.

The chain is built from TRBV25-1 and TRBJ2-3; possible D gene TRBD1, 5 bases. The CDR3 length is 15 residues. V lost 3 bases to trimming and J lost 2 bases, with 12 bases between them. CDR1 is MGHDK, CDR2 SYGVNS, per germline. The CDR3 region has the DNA TGTGCCAGCAGTGACCCCAGACAGATCACAGATACGCAGTATTTT. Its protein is CASSDPRQITDTQYF.

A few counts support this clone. As DNA, the CDR3 is TGCGCCAGCAGTCCCGGCGGCGGCCACTCCTACGAGCAGTACTTC. This codes for CASSPGGGHSYEQYF. This sequence joins TRBV5-1 and TRBJ2-7; no clear D gene. The CDR3 extends over 15 amino acids. Trimming removed 5 bases at V and 0 bases at J, with 15 bases between. Germline CDR1 reads SGHRS; CDR2 reads YFSETQ.

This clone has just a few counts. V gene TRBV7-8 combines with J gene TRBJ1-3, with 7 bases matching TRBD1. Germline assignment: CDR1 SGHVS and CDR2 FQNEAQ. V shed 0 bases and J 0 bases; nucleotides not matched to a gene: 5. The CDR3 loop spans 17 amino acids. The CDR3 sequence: CASSLAGQPNSGNTIYF. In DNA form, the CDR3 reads TGTGCCAGCAGCTTAGCGGGACAGCCAAACTCTGGAAACACCATATATTTT.

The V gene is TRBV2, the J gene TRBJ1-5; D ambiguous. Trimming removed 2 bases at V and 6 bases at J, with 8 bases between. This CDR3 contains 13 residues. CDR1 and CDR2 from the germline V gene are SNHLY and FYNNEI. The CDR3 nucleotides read TGTGCCAGCAGTGAAAGGAGCGGTCAGCCCCAGCATTTT. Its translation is CASSERSGQPQHF. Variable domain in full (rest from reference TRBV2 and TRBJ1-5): EPEVTQTPSHQVTQMGQEVILRCVPISNHLYFYWYRQILGQKVEFLVSFYNNEISEKSEIFDDQFSVERPDGSNFTLKIRSTKLEDSAMYFCASSERSGQPQHFGDGTRLSIL.

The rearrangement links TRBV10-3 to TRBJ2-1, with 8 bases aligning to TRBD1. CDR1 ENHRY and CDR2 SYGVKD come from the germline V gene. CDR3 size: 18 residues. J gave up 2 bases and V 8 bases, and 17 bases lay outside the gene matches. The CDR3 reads CAIGTGGGAGYTYNEQFF. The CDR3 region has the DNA TGTGCCATCGGGACAGGTGGGGGAGCGGGTTATACCTACAATGAGCAGTTCTTC.

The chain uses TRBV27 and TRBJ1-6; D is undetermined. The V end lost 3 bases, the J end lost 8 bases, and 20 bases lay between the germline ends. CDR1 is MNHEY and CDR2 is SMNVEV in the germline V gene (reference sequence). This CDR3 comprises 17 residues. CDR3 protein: CASSFTEDHLRDSPLHF. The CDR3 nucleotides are TGTGCCAGCAGTTTTACGGAAGATCATTTGCGGGATTCACCCCTCCACTTT.

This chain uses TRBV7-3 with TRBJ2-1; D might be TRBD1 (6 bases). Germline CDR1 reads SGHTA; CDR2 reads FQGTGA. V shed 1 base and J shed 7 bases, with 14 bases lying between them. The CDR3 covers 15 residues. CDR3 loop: CASSLNPLGANEQFF. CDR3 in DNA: TGTGCCAGCAGCTTAAACCCCCTGGGGGCAAATGAGCAGTTCTTC.

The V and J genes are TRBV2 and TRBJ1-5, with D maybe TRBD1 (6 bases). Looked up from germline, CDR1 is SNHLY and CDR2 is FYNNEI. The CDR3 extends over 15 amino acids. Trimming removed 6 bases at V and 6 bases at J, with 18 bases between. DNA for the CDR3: TGTGCCAGCAGCCAGAGCCGGGGGGCGAGTCAGCCCCAGCATTTT. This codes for CASSQSRGASQPQHF.

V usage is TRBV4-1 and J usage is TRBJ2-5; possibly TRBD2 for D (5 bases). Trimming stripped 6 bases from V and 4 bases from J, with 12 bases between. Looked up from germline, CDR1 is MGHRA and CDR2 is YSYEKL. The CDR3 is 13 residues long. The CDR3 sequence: CASSRLLGETQYF. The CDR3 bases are TGCGCCAGCAGTCGACTATTAGGAGAGACCCAGTACTTC.

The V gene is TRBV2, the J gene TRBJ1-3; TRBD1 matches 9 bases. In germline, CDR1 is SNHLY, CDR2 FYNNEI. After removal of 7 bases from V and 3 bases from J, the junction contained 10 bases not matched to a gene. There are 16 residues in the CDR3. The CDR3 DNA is TGTGCCAGCACCTTGGACAGGGGACGGTTTGGAAACACCATATATTTT. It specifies CASTLDRGRFGNTIYF.

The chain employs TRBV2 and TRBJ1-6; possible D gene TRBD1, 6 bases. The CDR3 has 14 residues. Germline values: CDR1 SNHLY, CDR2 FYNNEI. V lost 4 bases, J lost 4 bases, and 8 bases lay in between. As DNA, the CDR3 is TGTGCCAGCAGTGGAGGGACATATAATTCACCCCTCCACTTT. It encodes CASSGGTYNSPLHF.